This T cell receptor (beta chain) was retrieved from a study of blood T cell repertoires in COVID-19. Methods used by the authors: The assay estimated nucleated cells by amplifying reference gene primers. Sequenced by immunoSEQ multiplex PCR; TCRdb stores in-frame clones only, minus some. That table supplies the V and J calls and clone size; D and trimming were determined from the DNA. Of approximately 98,000 clones in the sample, about 90% were seen once. Germline V CDR1 and CDR2: MNHEY, SMNVEV (reference sequence). This CDR3 is built from 11 residues. Trimming shortened V by 8 bases and J by 3 bases, and 8 bases separated the two germline ends.

Input material: peripheral blood. V usage is TRBV27 and J usage is TRBJ2-7; D may be TRBD1 (6 bases). The clonotype was recovered from a human donor in a cohort sampled during active COVID-19. The CDR3 loop reads CASGQIYEQYF. The CDR3 bases are TGTGCCAGCGGACAGATCTACGAGCAGTACTTC.